The 11 T cell receptor beta chains reported below all come from one sample, sequenced in a study of neoadjuvant nivolumab and ipilimumab in lung cancer. This table comes from immunoSEQ multiplex PCR, and its TCRdb copy is limited to in-frame clones, with some not included. The sample includes roughly 20,000 clones, about nine tenths of them seen just once. Source: peripheral blood, taken before neoadjuvant nivolumab, alone or with ipilimumab. The receptor set was obtained from an adult with non-small cell lung cancer.

The J gene is TRBJ1-5, the V gene TRBV6-1; D gene uncertain. Trimming removed 7 bases at V and 2 bases at J, with 12 bases between. Per the germline V gene, CDR1 is MNHNS and CDR2 is SASEGT. The CDR3 extends over 14 amino acids. The CDR3 spells CASIGIVGNQPQHF. The CDR3 bases are TGTGCCAGCATCGGGATTGTTGGCAATCAGCCCCAGCATTTT.

J is TRBJ2-2 and V is TRBV6-5, with no clear D. The CDR3 length is 13 residues. Germline V gene sequence: CDR1 MNHEY, CDR2 SVGAGI. Trimming left V 5 bases short and J 4 bases short, with 8 bases between. The chain's CDR3 is CASSTWGTGELFF. The CDR3 DNA reads as TGTGCCAGCAGTACCTGGGGCACCGGGGAGCTGTTTTTT.

The V and J genes are TRBV7-8 and TRBJ1-5; TRBD1 aligns across 8 bases. CDR3 length: 14 residues. Germline V gene sequence: CDR1 SGHVS, CDR2 FQNEAQ. The trim removed 4 bases at V and 7 bases at J, leaving 6 bases unmatched. In DNA form, the CDR3 reads TGTGCCAGCAGCTATGGACAGGGACCACAGCCCCAGCATTTT. Protein: CASSYGQGPQPQHF.

The V gene is TRBV5-1, the J gene TRBJ2-5, with D uncertain. The CDR3 is 14 amino acids. CDR1 SGHRS and CDR2 YFSETQ come from the germline V gene. Trimming took off 0 bases at V and 1 base at J, with 7 bases between the two ends. The CDR3 region is CASSLEGSQETQYF. The CDR3 bases are TGCGCCAGCAGCTTGGAGGGCAGCCAAGAGACCCAGTACTTC.

J is TRBJ2-7 and V is TRBV7-2; 10 bases agree with TRBD2. The junction had 9 bases not matched to a gene; V was cut back by 5 bases and J by 2 bases. This CDR3 is built from 16 residues. Germline CDR1 is SGHTA and CDR2 is FQGNSA. The CDR3 nucleotides read TGTGCCAGCAGCCTCGGACCGGGACTAGCGACCTACGAGCAGTACTTC. It is translated as CASSLGPGLATYEQYF.

This chain links TRBV5-4 with TRBJ1-1; no clear D gene. Looked up from germline, CDR1 is SGHNT and CDR2 is YYREEE (reference sequence). V gave up 3 bases and J gave up 1 base, with 10 bases separating them. The CDR3 runs 14 residues. This CDR3 reads CASSSGRANTEAFF. In DNA, the CDR3 is TGTGCCAGCAGCTCCGGACGGGCGAACACTGAAGCTTTCTTT. Full variable domain (outside the CDR3, taken from reference TRBV5-4 and TRBJ1-1): ETGVTQSPTHLIKTRGQQVTLRCSSQSGHNTVSWYQQALGQGPQFIFQYYREEENGRGNFPPRFSGLQFPNYSSELNVNALELDDSALYLCASSSGRANTEAFFGQGTRLTVV.

The chain joins TRBV7-9 to TRBJ2-7, with unresolved D. Germline CDR1 SEHNR, CDR2 FQNEAQ (reference sequence). The CDR3 runs to 14 residues. V was pared by 3 bases and J by 3 bases, with 12 bases between. The CDR3 reads CASSLGGQSYEQYF. The CDR3 coding sequence is TGTGCCAGCAGCTTGGGTGGGCAGAGCTACGAGCAGTACTTC.

V is TRBV6-1 and J is TRBJ2-7; TRBD1 matches 11 bases. The CDR3 extends over 14 amino acids. With 6 bases clipped from V and 2 bases from J, the junction kept 3 bases outside the gene matches. Germline V lookup: CDR1 MNHNS, CDR2 SASEGT. For the CDR3, the DNA is TGTGCCAGCAGGGACAGGGGGCTAACCTACGAGCAGTACTTC. Translating it yields CASRDRGLTYEQYF.

The CDR3: CASTTGRGYGYTF. In DNA, the CDR3 is TGTGCCAGCACTACAGGGCGGGGGTATGGCTACACCTTC. The chain links TRBV6-1 to TRBJ1-2, with D tentatively TRBD1 (6 bases). The germline CDR1 and CDR2 sequences are MNHNS and SASEGT. The V end was cut by 7 bases, the J end by 5 bases, with 14 bases between. The CDR3 length is 13 residues.

The CDR3 here is CASKQRRSYEQYF. The DNA of the CDR3 is TGTGCCAGCAAGCAGAGACGCTCCTACGAGCAGTACTTC. The chain carries TRBV4-2 and TRBJ2-7, with unresolved D. V was clipped by 7 bases and J by 0 bases, with 10 bases between them. CDR3 length: 13 amino acids. Germline CDR1 and CDR2: LGHNA and YNFKEQ.

Only a few counts were recorded for this clone. The chain uses TRBV10-3 and TRBJ2-2; 7 positions agree with TRBD2. There are 16 residues in the CDR3. In germline, CDR1 is ENHRY, CDR2 SYGVKD. V trimming: 2 bases; J trimming: 5 bases; junction bases outside the gene matches: 8. The CDR3 loop is CAISETGLPDTGELFF. In DNA form, the CDR3 reads TGTGCCATCAGTGAGACGGGACTACCTGATACCGGGGAGCTGTTTTTT.